This T cell receptor (beta chain) was documented in a study of technical replicates of blood from a few donors. With 6 bases clipped from V and 4 bases from J, the junction kept 11 bases outside the gene matches. CDR1 and CDR2 (germline): LNHNV, YYDKDF (reference sequence). The CDR3 extends over 16 amino acids. Profiled with immunoSEQ multiplex PCR; TCRdb holds only in-frame clones, not every one. The sample carries about 83,000 clones, about 91% recorded once. The TCR comes from a human donor in good health. Sequencing was done on a sample of T cells isolated from PBMCs. The V call is TRBV15, the J call TRBJ2-5, with 10 bases that match TRBD1. This CDR3 reads CATSRGGTGEGETQYF. The CDR3 DNA reads as TGTGCCACCAGTAGGGGGGGGACAGGGGAAGGAGAGACCCAGTACTTC.